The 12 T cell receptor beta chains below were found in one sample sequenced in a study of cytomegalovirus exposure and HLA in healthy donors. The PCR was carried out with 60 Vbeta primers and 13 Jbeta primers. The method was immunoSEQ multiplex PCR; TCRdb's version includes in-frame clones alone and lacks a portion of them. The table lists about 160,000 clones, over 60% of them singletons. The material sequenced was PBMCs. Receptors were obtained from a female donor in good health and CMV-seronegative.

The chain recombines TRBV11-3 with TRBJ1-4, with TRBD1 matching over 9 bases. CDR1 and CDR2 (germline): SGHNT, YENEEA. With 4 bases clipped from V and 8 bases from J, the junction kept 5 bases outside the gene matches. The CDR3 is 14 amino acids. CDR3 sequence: CASSSRTGDEKLFF. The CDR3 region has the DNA TGTGCCAGCAGCTCTCGGACAGGGGACGAAAAACTGTTTTTT.

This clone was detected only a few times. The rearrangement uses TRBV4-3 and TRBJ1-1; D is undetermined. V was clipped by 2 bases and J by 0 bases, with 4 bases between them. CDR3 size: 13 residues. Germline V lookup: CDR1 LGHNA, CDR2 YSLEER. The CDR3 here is CASSQLMNTEAFF. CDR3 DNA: TGCGCCAGCAGCCAACTTATGAACACTGAAGCTTTCTTT.

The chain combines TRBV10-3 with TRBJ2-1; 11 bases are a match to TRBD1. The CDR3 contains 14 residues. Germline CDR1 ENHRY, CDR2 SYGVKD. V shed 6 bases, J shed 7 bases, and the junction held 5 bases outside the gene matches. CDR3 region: CAIRRTGGFNEQFF. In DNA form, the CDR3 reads TGTGCCATCAGACGGACAGGGGGCTTTAATGAGCAGTTCTTC.

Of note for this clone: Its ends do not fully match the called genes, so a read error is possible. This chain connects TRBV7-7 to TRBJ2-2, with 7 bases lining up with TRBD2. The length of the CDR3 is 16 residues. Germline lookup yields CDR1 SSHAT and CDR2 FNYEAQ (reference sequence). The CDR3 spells CASSLRLAVNTGELFF. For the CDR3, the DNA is TGTGCTAGCAGCTTACGGCTAGCGGTTAACACCGGGGAGCTGTTTTTT. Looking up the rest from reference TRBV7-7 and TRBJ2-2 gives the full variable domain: GAGVSQSPRYKVTKRGQDVTLRCDPISSHATLYWYQQALGQGPEFLTYFNYEAQPDKSGLPSDRFSAERPEGSISTLTIQRTEQRDSAMYRCASSLRLAVNTGELFFGEGSRLTVL.

The CDR3 sequence: CASSVSGFSEAFF. The CDR3 region has the DNA TGTGCCAGCAGCGTATCGGGATTCTCTGAAGCTTTCTTT. The V call is TRBV9, the J call TRBJ1-1; D not certain. Germline values: CDR1 SGDLS, CDR2 YYNGEE. Trimming took 1 base from V and 6 from J, leaving 10 bases between them. The CDR3 loop spans 13 amino acids.

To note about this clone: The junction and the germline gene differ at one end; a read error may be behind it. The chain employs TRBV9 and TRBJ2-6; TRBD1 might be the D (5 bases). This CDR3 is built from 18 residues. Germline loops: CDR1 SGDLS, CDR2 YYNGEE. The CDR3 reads CASSVGPSRAPGANGLTF. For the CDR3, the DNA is TGTGCCAGCAGCGTAGGGCCCTCGAGAGCGCCTGGGGCCAACGGCCTGACTTTC.

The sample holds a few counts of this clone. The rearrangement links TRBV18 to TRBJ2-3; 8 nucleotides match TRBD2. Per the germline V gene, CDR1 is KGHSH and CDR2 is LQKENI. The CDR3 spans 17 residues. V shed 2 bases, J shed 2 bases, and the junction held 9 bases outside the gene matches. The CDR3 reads CASSPTSQRGNTDTQYF. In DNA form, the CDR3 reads TGTGCCAGCTCACCAACTAGCCAGCGGGGGAACACAGATACGCAGTATTTT.

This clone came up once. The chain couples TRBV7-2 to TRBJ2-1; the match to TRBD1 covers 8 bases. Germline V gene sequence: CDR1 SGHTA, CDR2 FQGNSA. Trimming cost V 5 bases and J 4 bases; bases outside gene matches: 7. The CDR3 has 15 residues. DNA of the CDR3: TGTGCCAGCAGCAATGGACAGGGTTCTTACAATGAGCAGTTCTTC. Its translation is CASSNGQGSYNEQFF.

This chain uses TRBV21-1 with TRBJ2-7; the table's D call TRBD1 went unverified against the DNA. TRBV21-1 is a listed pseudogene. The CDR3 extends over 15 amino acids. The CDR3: CASSNQDRPCYEQYF. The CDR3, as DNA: TGTGCCAGCAGCAACCAGGACAGGCCTTGCTACGAGCAGTACTTC.

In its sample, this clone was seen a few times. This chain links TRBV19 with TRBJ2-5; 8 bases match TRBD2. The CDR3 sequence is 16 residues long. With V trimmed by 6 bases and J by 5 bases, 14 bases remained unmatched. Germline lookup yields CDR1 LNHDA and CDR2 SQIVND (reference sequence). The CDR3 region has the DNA TGTGCCAGTAGAAAATCAAGGGCGGGGGGCCGGGAGACCCAGTACTTC. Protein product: CASRKSRAGGRETQYF.

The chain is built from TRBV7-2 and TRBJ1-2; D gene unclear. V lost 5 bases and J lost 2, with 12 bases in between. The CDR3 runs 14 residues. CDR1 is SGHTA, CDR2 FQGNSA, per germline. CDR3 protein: CASSQSRGNYGYTF. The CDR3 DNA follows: TGTGCCAGCAGCCAAAGTCGAGGGAACTATGGCTACACCTTC.

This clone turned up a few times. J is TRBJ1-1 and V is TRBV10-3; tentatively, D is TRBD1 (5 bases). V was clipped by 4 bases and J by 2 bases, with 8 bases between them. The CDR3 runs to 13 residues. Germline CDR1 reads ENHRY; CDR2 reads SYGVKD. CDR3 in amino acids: CAISGQLNTEAFF. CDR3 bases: TGTGCCATCAGTGGACAGCTTAACACTGAAGCTTTCTTT.